This T cell receptor (beta chain) emerged from a study of OX40 agonist ivuxolimab in advanced cancers. Study summary: An agonistic human IgG2 monoclonal antibody against OX40 (CD134) was given.

Blood got drawn at baseline, again on cycle 4 day 1, and then on cycle 7 day 1. CDR3 size: 12 residues. V lost 4 bases to trimming and J lost 4 bases, with 7 bases between them. Germline V gene lookup returns CDR1 MNHNS and CDR2 SASEGT. TCRdb's table, derived via immunoSEQ multiplex PCR, lists solely in-frame clones and lacks some. The repertoire includes approximately 82,000 clones, about 82% of them detected once, and 6.5% sits in the top ten. This chain links TRBV6-1 with TRBJ1-2; D is unresolved. The source material was CD4+ or CD8+ T cells sorted from blood, sampled in a trial of the OX40 agonist ivuxolimab. This TCR derives from an adult with an advanced solid tumor such as melanoma, head and neck, liver or kidney cancer. Here the CDR3 DNA reads TGTGCCAGCAGTGTGCAGAGCTATGGCTACACCTTC. It is translated as CASSVQSYGYTF.